The source of this T cell receptor (beta chain) is a study of OX40 agonist ivuxolimab in advanced cancers. About the research overall: People who had prior anti-PD-1, anti-PD-L1 or anti-CTLA-4 therapy could take part, and under 45% had some.

For this clone: Its antigen is still unknown.

Notes on the study in general: The specificity for antigen of the expanded peripheral T cells was not determined.

Clones were sequenced by immunoSEQ multiplex PCR, and TCRdb holds only the in-frame ones, with some missing. This repertoire shows about 63,000 clones, 91% found once; its top ten account for 4% to 4.5%. The germline V gene has CDR1 SGHTA and CDR2 FQGNSA. CDR3 length: 15 residues. The J segment lost 5 bases and the V segment lost 5 bases, leaving 8 bases of the junction unmatched. The chain links TRBV7-2 to TRBJ2-3, with TRBD1 matching 9 bases. The sequenced sample was CD4+ or CD8+ T cells sorted from blood, obtained in a trial of the OX40 agonist ivuxolimab. The source is an adult with an advanced solid tumor such as melanoma, head and neck, liver or kidney cancer. The CDR3 DNA sequence: TGTGCCAGCAGCACCGGGACAGGGAGGGGAGATACGCAGTATTTT. It is translated as CASSTGTGRGDTQYF. The whole variable domain, filled in from reference TRBV7-2 and TRBJ2-3, reads GAGVSQSPSNKVTEKGKDVELRCDPISGHTALYWYRQSLGQGLEFLIYFQGNSAPDKSGLPSDRFSAERTGGSVSTLTIQRTQQEDSAVYLCASSTGTGRGDTQYFGPGTRLTVL.